This entry lists 14 T cell receptor beta chains sequenced from one sample in a study of cytotoxic CD8 clonotypes in ibrutinib-treated CLL. Assay: immunoSEQ multiplex PCR; the TCRdb copy retains only in-frame clones and omits some. The sample contains some 200,000 clones, approximately 75% of which appear only once. This specimen consisted of PBMCs, obtained after 12 months of ibrutinib treatment. Receptors originate from a human donor with chronic lymphocytic leukemia.

The chain employs TRBV4-1 and TRBJ2-7; a possible D gene is TRBD2 (5 bases). Germline CDR1 is MGHRA and CDR2 is YSYEKL. Trimming removed 0 bases from V and 4 bases from J, with 13 bases in between. The CDR3 loop spans 15 amino acids. CDR3 DNA: TGCGCCAGCAGCCAAGACCGGGGTCCGCTTTACGAGCAGTACTTC. It codes for CASSQDRGPLYEQYF.

This sequence joins TRBV5-1 and TRBJ2-3; TRBD1 aligns across 8 bases. Germline V gene sequence: CDR1 SGHRS, CDR2 YFSETQ. Trimming cost V 3 bases and J 3 bases; bases outside gene matches: 3. The CDR3 is made up of 14 amino acids. CDR3 coding DNA: TGCGCCAGCAGCTACCGGGACAGGACAGATACGCAGTATTTT. Translation: CASSYRDRTDTQYF.

The V gene is TRBV5-1, the J gene TRBJ1-2, with a tentative D call TRBD1 (5 bases). The CDR3 is 15 residues long. With 3 bases removed from V and 4 bases from J, the gap between germline ends came to 16 bases. From germline, CDR1 is SGHRS and CDR2 YFSETQ. The CDR3 protein is CASSWKEQGSYGYTF. CDR3 sequence (DNA): TGCGCCAGCAGCTGGAAGGAGCAGGGAAGCTATGGCTACACCTTC.

V is TRBV6-1 and J is TRBJ1-1, with D uncertain. The germline V gene has CDR1 MNHNS and CDR2 SASEGT. There are 14 residues in the CDR3. The V gene lost 1 base and the J gene lost 5 bases, with 11 bases spanning the gap. The CDR3 loop is CASSEVSVRTEAFF. The CDR3 DNA follows: TGTGCCAGCAGTGAAGTGTCGGTTAGGACTGAAGCTTTCTTT.

This chain connects TRBV6-1 to TRBJ2-1, with 7 bases fitting TRBD2. Looked up from germline, CDR1 is MNHNS and CDR2 is SASEGT. The V gene end was trimmed by 3 bases and the J gene end by 4 bases; junction bases not matched to a gene: 9. The CDR3 runs to 16 residues. The CDR3 DNA reads as TGTGCCAGCAGTGATTTAGGCGGGAGTATATACAATGAGCAGTTCTTC. This sequence encodes CASSDLGGSIYNEQFF.

The chain joins TRBV19 to TRBJ1-6; 10 bases are a match to TRBD1. This CDR3 is 15 amino acids long. V lost 5 bases and J lost 8; bases outside the gene matches: 6. Germline loops: CDR1 LNHDA, CDR2 SQIVND (reference sequence). DNA of the CDR3: TGTGCCAGTAGTCCCGCCGGGACAGGGGATTCACCCCTCCACTTT. Translated: CASSPAGTGDSPLHF.

The genes are TRBV28 and TRBJ2-5; D tentatively fits TRBD1 or TRBD2 (5 bases each). The CDR3 extends over 15 amino acids. The germline V gene encodes CDR1 MDHEN and CDR2 SYDVKM. Trimming took off 6 bases at V and 5 bases at J, with 19 bases between the two ends. Here the CDR3 reads CASRNGTFWRETQYF. CDR3 nucleotide sequence: TGTGCCAGCAGGAATGGGACCTTCTGGCGGGAGACCCAGTACTTC.

V usage is TRBV19 and J usage is TRBJ1-1, with D perhaps matching TRBD1 (6 bases). The germline CDR1 and CDR2 sequences are LNHDA and SQIVND (reference sequence). V was trimmed by 7 bases and J by 6 bases, leaving 15 bases between them. The CDR3 consists of 13 residues. The chain's CDR3 is CASTRGGGPEAFF. CDR3 DNA: TGTGCCAGTACCAGAGGGGGAGGACCTGAAGCTTTCTTT. The full variable domain, completed using reference TRBV19 and TRBJ1-1, is DGGITQSPKYLFRKEGQNVTLSCEQNLNHDAMYWYRQDPGQGLRLIYYSQIVNDFQKGDIAEGYSVSREKKESFPLTVTSAQKNPTAFYLCASTRGGGPEAFFGQGTRLTVV.

V gene TRBV2 combines with J gene TRBJ1-4; D not resolved. Germline V gene sequence: CDR1 SNHLY, CDR2 FYNNEI. The CDR3 is 16 amino acids. V was shortened by 3 bases and J by 3 bases, with 14 bases between the two germline ends. CDR3 DNA: TGTGCCAGCAGTGAGTCCCTCGGCTATTCTAATGAAAAACTGTTTTTT. It translates to CASSESLGYSNEKLFF.

The chain has TRBV27 and TRBJ2-2; 12 bases match TRBD2. The CDR3 sequence is 17 residues long. The junction had 12 bases not matched to a gene; V was cut back by 6 bases and J by 7 bases. Germline CDR1 MNHEY, CDR2 SMNVEV (reference sequence). The CDR3 loop is CASRGLAGLPPSGELFF. As DNA, the CDR3 is TGTGCCAGCAGGGGACTAGCGGGTCTTCCTCCAAGCGGGGAGCTGTTTTTT.

The genes are TRBV19 and TRBJ1-4; no clear D gene. CDR3 length equals 14 residues. V lost 6 bases and J lost 7, with 15 bases in between. Per germline, CDR1 LNHDA and CDR2 SQIVND (reference sequence). The CDR3 sequence is CASRLVAETEKLFF. The CDR3 nucleotides are TGTGCCAGTAGACTCGTGGCTGAAACTGAAAAACTGTTTTTT.

The chain links TRBV6-5 to TRBJ2-2; 8 nucleotides match TRBD1. The CDR3 sequence is 14 residues long. CDR1 MNHEY and CDR2 SVGAGI come from the germline V gene. J gave up 5 bases and V 6 bases, and 5 bases lay outside the gene matches. CDR3 loop: CASRQGAQTGELFF. CDR3 nucleotide sequence: TGTGCCAGCAGGCAGGGGGCGCAAACCGGGGAGCTGTTTTTT.

The CDR3 sequence: CASRLAGGGTDTQYF. In DNA, the CDR3 is TGTGCCAGCCGACTAGCGGGGGGTGGCACAGATACGCAGTATTTT. The rearrangement links TRBV2 to TRBJ2-3; 13 positions match TRBD2. This CDR3 comprises 15 residues. The trim removed 8 bases at V and 1 base at J, leaving 3 bases unmatched. CDR1 and CDR2 from the germline V gene are SNHLY and FYNNEI.

The chain is built from TRBV7-9 and TRBJ2-7; no definite D call. The CDR3 is 12 amino acids. The V gene's germline CDR1 is SEHNR and CDR2 FQNEAQ (reference sequence). The germline V and J ends were trimmed by 5 bases and 5 bases, with 10 bases remaining between them. The CDR3 spells CASSLTLDEQYF. CDR3 sequence (DNA): TGTGCCAGCAGCCTAACGCTAGACGAGCAGTACTTC.